This TCR beta chain originates from a study of response to subunit inactivated influenza vaccine. This clonotype was seen a few times. TCRdb processed the RT-PCR reads anew with MiXCR; each CDR3 protein has one entry. The table records around 710,000 distinct CDR3 sequences, approximately 14% of them present only once. The CDR3 totals 14 residues. CDR1 and CDR2 (germline): SGHRS, YFSETQ. V lost 6 bases and J 1 base, leaving 12 bases between the germline ends. This receptor was obtained from a man in his fifties or sixties who received an inactivated influenza vaccine. Sample: PBMCs from blood, taken approximately 15 days before vaccination. The chain carries TRBV5-1 and TRBJ2-3, with D unclear. The CDR3, as DNA: TGCGCCAGCAACGGCCCGGGCGGCACAGATACGCAGTATTTT. This codes for CASNGPGGTDTQYF.